This T cell receptor beta chain was profiled in a study of shared clonotypes between healthy human individuals. Regarding the study as a whole: Naive subsets tended to show greater estimated richness than memory subsets.

The method was immunoSEQ multiplex PCR; TCRdb's version includes in-frame clones alone and lacks a portion of them. The repertoire holds about 2 million clones, with roughly 94% as singletons. The germline CDR1 and CDR2 sequences are MNHEY and SVGAGI. This CDR3 comprises 11 residues. The V end lost 4 bases, the J end lost 4 bases, and 4 bases lay between the germline ends. Points on this clone: Its antigen remains unknown. Given a much more abundant clone one base away, this may be a read error. Other DNA sequences of this sample code for an identical CDR3.

What was sequenced was naive CD4+ T cells sorted from blood. Subset in this sample: CD45RA+ positively selected. The J gene is TRBJ1-2, the V gene TRBV6-5, with D unresolved. The sequence derives from a man aged 18 to 30 in good health. The CDR3 loop reads CASSSGYGYTF. The CDR3 DNA is TGTGCCAGCAGTTCGGGCTATGGCTACACCTTC.